The clone carrying this T cell receptor (beta chain) was detected a few times. The antigen is not known. An end of the junction differs from the germline gene, which may be a read error. The investigators split CD4+ cells into a CD45RA+ naive subset and a CD45RA-negative memory subset. The assay used deep level. Some clones are missing from TCRdb's copy, which holds only in-frame ones; the method was immunoSEQ multiplex PCR. This table holds about 1 million clones, about 75% found once. These data come from a study of shared clonotypes between healthy human individuals. Findings of the study overall: How much donors shared clonotypes was expected to be affected by sequencing depth. The researchers took only blood, and tissue repertoires probably look different.

This CDR3 is 12 amino acids long. In germline, CDR1 is SSHAT, CDR2 FNYEAQ (reference sequence). This clonotype was obtained from a young man in good health. Sequencing used memory CD4+ T cells sorted from blood. The subset was: CD45RA-negative fraction. V and J are TRBV7-7 and TRBJ2-7; maybe TRBD2 (5 bases). The CDR3 DNA follows: TGTGCTAGCAGGTGGACTTTCTACGAGCAGTACTTC. This translates into CASRWTFYEQYF.